The clone carrying this T cell receptor (beta chain) has just a few counts. Its specificity is unknown. CDR1 is SGHAT and CDR2 is FQNNGV in the germline V gene. The CDR3 runs 14 residues. V was shortened by 3 bases and J by 3 bases, with 10 bases between the two germline ends. Constant-segment primers and 5'RACE yielded cDNA libraries for TCR alpha and TCR beta, each carrying sample barcodes and UMIs. In TCRdb, the 5' RACE reads were re-called with MiXCR into one record per CDR3 protein. The table has some 48,000 distinct CDR3 sequences, 25% to 30% seen once. The source of the sample is a study of T-cell memory formation after mild COVID-19. The study's findings and limits: There was a balanced CD4/CD8 profile in clones contracting day 15 to 85, and later expanders leaned CD4+.

Sequenced sample: PBMCs or a T cell subset sorted from them (not recorded which). This receptor was identified in a young man who had mild COVID-19 (a few samples of this study predate the infection). Cell type and time point are not known. The V call is TRBV11-2, the J call TRBJ2-3; a weak D match, TRBD2 (5 bases). The DNA of the CDR3 is TGTGCCAGCAGCTTGGCCTGGGAGACAGATACGCAGTATTTT. It encodes CASSLAWETDTQYF.